This T cell receptor (beta chain) was observed in a study of T-cell reconstitution after alpha-beta-depleted transplantation in children. The V gene's germline CDR1 is MDHEN and CDR2 SYDVKM. V shed 3 bases and J shed 4 bases, with 12 bases lying between them. This CDR3 region has 14 residues. The TCRbeta library incorporated unique molecular identifiers. TCRdb ran MiXCR on the PCR reads and lists one entry per CDR3 protein. The sample carries about 540,000 distinct CDR3 sequences, 15% to 20% recorded once. The rearrangement uses TRBV28 and TRBJ1-2, with D hard to call. The sample consisted of PBMCs from the stem cell graft donor, taken from the stem cell graft. The sequence was obtained from a human donor who donated a stem cell graft to a child with acute lymphoblastic leukemia. The CDR3: CASSFRQAGYGYTF. The CDR3 coding sequence is TGTGCCAGCAGTTTCCGTCAGGCCGGCTATGGCTACACCTTC.